A selection of T cell receptor beta chains follows, all from one sample in a study of blood T cell repertoires in COVID-19. Assay: immunoSEQ multiplex PCR; the TCRdb copy retains only in-frame clones and omits some. The table shows about 160,000 clones, with approximately 82% occurring only once. The sample was peripheral blood. The origin of the receptors is a woman older than 75 with acute or convalescent COVID-19. Each CDR3 is given with its conserved first and last residue. Each record gives: clone size, CDR3 length, D gene, V gene, J gene, CDR3 protein, CDR3 DNA. A D gene is named only where the DNA matches it firmly. Size values are once, few and many counts, or a class for expanded clones, and some rows have none.

abundance: .; len: 16; d_gene: TRBD2; v_gene: TRBV3-1/TRBV3-2; j_gene: TRBJ2-3; CDR3aa: CASSQKGRGTKDTQYF; CDR3nt: TGTGCCAGCAGCCAAAAGGGGCGGGGGACTAAAGATACGCAGTATTTT
abundance: .; len: 11; d_gene: .; v_gene: TRBV19; j_gene: TRBJ2-7; CDR3aa: CASGPPYEQYF; CDR3nt: TGTGCCAGCGGTCCCCCTTACGAGCAGTACTTC
abundance: .; len: 15; d_gene: TRBD1; v_gene: TRBV15; j_gene: TRBJ1-5; CDR3aa: CATSRPRQGSQPQHF; CDR3nt: TGTGCCACCAGCCGACCCCGACAGGGAAGCCAGCCCCAGCATTTT
abundance: .; len: 18; d_gene: .; v_gene: TRBV24-1; j_gene: TRBJ2-2; CDR3aa: CATSDTTGTSGNTGELFF; CDR3nt: TGTGCCACCAGTGATACCACAGGGACATCGGGAAACACCGGGGAGCTGTTTTTT
abundance: .; len: 12; d_gene: .; v_gene: TRBV12-3/TRBV12-4; j_gene: TRBJ2-7; CDR3aa: CASSLALGEQYF; CDR3nt: TGTGCCAGCAGTTTAGCGCTAGGCGAGCAGTACTTC
abundance: .; len: 16; d_gene: TRBD2; v_gene: TRBV5-4; j_gene: TRBJ2-1; CDR3aa: CASSLGTSGGYNEQFF; CDR3nt: TGTGCCAGCAGCTTGGGGACTAGCGGGGGTTACAATGAGCAGTTCTTC
abundance: few; len: 15; d_gene: .; v_gene: TRBV15; j_gene: TRBJ2-1; CDR3aa: CATSRVWQGENEQFF; CDR3nt: TGTGCCACCAGCAGAGTCTGGCAGGGTGAAAATGAGCAGTTCTTC
abundance: .; len: 11; d_gene: .; v_gene: TRBV20-1; j_gene: TRBJ2-3; CDR3aa: CSAEYSDTQYF; CDR3nt: TGCAGTGCGGAGTATTCAGATACGCAGTATTTT
abundance: .; len: 18; d_gene: .; v_gene: TRBV21-1; j_gene: TRBJ2-2; CDR3aa: CASSKEGLSGKGTGELFF; CDR3nt: TGTGCCAGCAGCAAAGAAGGCCTTAGCGGGAAGGGCACCGGGGAGCTGTTTTTT
abundance: .; len: 15; d_gene: TRBD2; v_gene: TRBV19; j_gene: TRBJ2-1; CDR3aa: CASSRVAGSYNEQFF; CDR3nt: TGTGCCAGTAGTAGAGTAGCGGGTTCATACAATGAGCAGTTCTTC
abundance: .; len: 13; d_gene: .; v_gene: TRBV9; j_gene: TRBJ2-1; CDR3aa: CASSVAGGFEQFF; CDR3nt: TGTGCCAGCAGCGTAGCTGGGGGCTTTGAGCAGTTCTTC
abundance: .; len: 13; d_gene: TRBD1; v_gene: TRBV10-3; j_gene: TRBJ2-1; CDR3aa: CAIKTGEHNEQFF; CDR3nt: TGTGCCATCAAAACAGGGGAACACAATGAGCAGTTCTTC
abundance: .; len: 12; d_gene: .; v_gene: TRBV5-4; j_gene: TRBJ2-7; CDR3aa: CASSLDTYEQYF; CDR3nt: TGTGCCAGCAGCTTGGACACCTACGAGCAGTACTTC
abundance: .; len: 15; d_gene: .; v_gene: TRBV5-5; j_gene: TRBJ2-1; CDR3aa: CASSFGLVRRSEQFF; CDR3nt: TGTGCCAGCAGCTTTGGTCTAGTTCGGAGGAGTGAGCAGTTCTTC
abundance: .; len: 14; d_gene: .; v_gene: TRBV6-5; j_gene: TRBJ1-1; CDR3aa: CASSHKQGSTEAFF; CDR3nt: TGTGCCAGCAGCCACAAACAGGGTAGCACTGAAGCTTTCTTT
abundance: .; len: 12; d_gene: .; v_gene: TRBV30; j_gene: TRBJ2-7; CDR3aa: CAWSVESYEQYF; CDR3nt: TGTGCCTGGAGTGTCGAGTCCTACGAGCAGTACTTC
abundance: many; len: 16; d_gene: TRBD2; v_gene: TRBV7-9; j_gene: TRBJ2-3; CDR3aa: CASSLLAGRGTDTQYF; CDR3nt: TGTGCCAGCAGCTTGCTAGCGGGAAGGGGGACAGATACGCAGTATTTT
abundance: .; len: 18; d_gene: TRBD1; v_gene: TRBV4-3; j_gene: TRBJ2-1; CDR3aa: CASSQDNGGTGLSSEQFF; CDR3nt: TGCGCCAGCAGCCAAGACAATGGGGGGACAGGGTTGTCTAGTGAGCAGTTCTTC
abundance: .; len: 16; d_gene: .; v_gene: TRBV19; j_gene: TRBJ1-2; CDR3aa: CASSTGGTSKGYGYTF; CDR3nt: TGTGCCAGTAGTACGGGGGGGACCTCGAAGGGCTATGGCTACACCTTC
abundance: .; len: 16; d_gene: .; v_gene: TRBV5-1; j_gene: TRBJ1-1; CDR3aa: CASSSAGAEDGTEAFF; CDR3nt: TGCGCCAGCAGCTCGGCAGGAGCGGAGGATGGCACTGAAGCTTTCTTT
abundance: .; len: 12; d_gene: .; v_gene: TRBV12-3/TRBV12-4; j_gene: TRBJ2-1; CDR3aa: CASTPSRHEQFF; CDR3nt: TGTGCCAGCACCCCGTCGAGGCATGAGCAGTTCTTC
abundance: .; len: 13; d_gene: .; v_gene: TRBV29-1; j_gene: TRBJ1-5; CDR3aa: CSVVTGFGQPQHF; CDR3nt: TGCAGCGTCGTTACAGGGTTCGGTCAGCCCCAGCATTTT
abundance: .; len: 17; d_gene: TRBD1; v_gene: TRBV5-6; j_gene: TRBJ2-3; CDR3aa: CASSGNRQGWGADTQYF; CDR3nt: TGTGCCAGCAGCGGAAACCGACAGGGGTGGGGAGCAGATACGCAGTATTTT
abundance: .; len: 13; d_gene: .; v_gene: TRBV5-1; j_gene: TRBJ2-3; CDR3aa: CASSLSLDGTQYF; CDR3nt: TGCGCCAGCAGCTTGTCGCTAGATGGAACGCAGTATTTT
abundance: .; len: 14; d_gene: .; v_gene: TRBV6-6; j_gene: TRBJ1-1; CDR3aa: CASSYRGGTNEAFF; CDR3nt: TGTGCCAGCAGTTACCGGGGGGGAACGAATGAAGCTTTCTTT
abundance: few; len: 15; d_gene: .; v_gene: TRBV27; j_gene: TRBJ1-1; CDR3aa: CASSLSGSLNTEAFF; CDR3nt: TGTGCCAGCAGTTTATCGGGCTCTCTGAATACTGAAGCTTTCTTT
abundance: .; len: 15; d_gene: TRBD1; v_gene: TRBV5-1; j_gene: TRBJ1-1; CDR3aa: CASSEGTGMNTEAFF; CDR3nt: TGCGCCAGCAGCGAAGGGACAGGGATGAACACTGAAGCTTTCTTT
abundance: few; len: 14; d_gene: TRBD2; v_gene: TRBV19; j_gene: TRBJ2-7; CDR3aa: CASSQAGGPYEQYF; CDR3nt: TGTGCCAGTAGTCAAGCGGGAGGTCCCTACGAGCAGTACTTC
abundance: .; len: 18; d_gene: TRBD2; v_gene: TRBV7-2; j_gene: TRBJ2-1; CDR3aa: CASSLDPRAGVSYNEQFF; CDR3nt: TGTGCCAGCAGCTTAGACCCCCGAGCGGGAGTGTCCTACAATGAGCAGTTCTTC
abundance: .; len: 16; d_gene: .; v_gene: TRBV5-1; j_gene: TRBJ2-3; CDR3aa: CASSLATQRGTDTQYF; CDR3nt: TGCGCCAGCAGCTTGGCCACCCAGCGTGGCACAGATACGCAGTATTTT
abundance: .; len: 17; d_gene: .; v_gene: TRBV30; j_gene: TRBJ2-1; CDR3aa: CAWSVHEGAGRFNEQFF; CDR3nt: TGTGCCTGGAGTGTTCATGAGGGGGCAGGGAGGTTCAATGAGCAGTTCTTC
abundance: .; len: 13; d_gene: .; v_gene: TRBV3-1/TRBV3-2; j_gene: TRBJ1-1; CDR3aa: CASSLTLNTEAFF; CDR3nt: TGTGCCAGCAGTCTGACACTTAACACTGAAGCTTTCTTT
abundance: .; len: 18; d_gene: TRBD2; v_gene: TRBV3-1/TRBV3-2; j_gene: TRBJ2-1; CDR3aa: CASSGRELGLAGEREQFF; CDR3nt: TGTGCCAGCAGCGGGCGCGAACTTGGACTAGCCGGCGAGCGTGAGCAGTTCTTC
abundance: once; len: 14; d_gene: .; v_gene: TRBV11-1; j_gene: TRBJ2-3; CDR3aa: CASKHGAFTDTQYF; CDR3nt: TGTGCCAGCAAGCACGGAGCTTTCACAGATACGCAGTATTTT
abundance: .; len: 12; d_gene: .; v_gene: TRBV29-1; j_gene: TRBJ2-1; CDR3aa: CSVEGLNNEQFF; CDR3nt: TGCAGCGTTGAAGGACTTAACAATGAGCAGTTCTTC
abundance: .; len: 15; d_gene: .; v_gene: TRBV4-3; j_gene: TRBJ1-1; CDR3aa: CASSQDMMGGTEAFF; CDR3nt: TGCGCCAGCAGCCAAGATATGATGGGGGGCACTGAAGCTTTCTTT
abundance: .; len: 15; d_gene: TRBD2; v_gene: TRBV27; j_gene: TRBJ2-2; CDR3aa: CASRGAGGLWGELFF; CDR3nt: TGTGCCAGCCGTGGGGCGGGAGGTCTTTGGGGGGAGCTGTTTTTT
abundance: .; len: 15; d_gene: .; v_gene: TRBV7-2; j_gene: TRBJ1-1; CDR3aa: CASSLSRREGTEAFF; CDR3nt: TGTGCCAGCAGCTTAAGTCGCCGGGAGGGCACTGAAGCTTTCTTT
abundance: .; len: 12; d_gene: TRBD1; v_gene: TRBV20-1; j_gene: TRBJ1-1; CDR3aa: CSASRGPTEAFF; CDR3nt: TGCAGTGCTAGTAGGGGGCCCACTGAAGCTTTCTTT